Given below is one T cell receptor (beta chain) in context. The data stem from a study of OX40 agonist ivuxolimab in advanced cancers. Study overall: Cohort: around 83% men, mean age approximately 64, aged about 23 to 79. Partial responses were achieved by three patients, of whom one had hepatocellular carcinoma and two had cutaneous melanoma.

There are 12 residues in the CDR3. Germline V CDR1 and CDR2: SQVTM, ANQGSEA. Between the trimmed V and J ends, which lost 5 bases and 6 bases, there was a span of 10 bases. Some clones are missing from TCRdb's copy, which holds only in-frame ones; the method was immunoSEQ multiplex PCR. The sample includes 98,000 or so clones, 89% of them seen just once. The specimen comprised CD4+ or CD8+ T cells sorted from blood, sampled in a trial of the OX40 agonist ivuxolimab. The chain joins TRBV29-1 to TRBJ1-4, with D unresolved. The receptor comes from an adult with an advanced solid tumor such as melanoma, head and neck, liver or kidney cancer. CDR3 region: CSVRGLYEKLFF. The CDR3 DNA sequence: TGCAGCGTTCGAGGACTGTATGAAAAACTGTTTTTT. The full variable domain, rest sourced from reference TRBV29-1 and TRBJ1-4, is SAVISQKPSRDICQRGTSLTIQCQVDSQVTMMFWYRQQPGQSLTLIATANQGSEATYESGFVIDKFPISRPNLTFSTLTVSNMSPEDSSIYLCSVRGLYEKLFFGSGTQLSVL.